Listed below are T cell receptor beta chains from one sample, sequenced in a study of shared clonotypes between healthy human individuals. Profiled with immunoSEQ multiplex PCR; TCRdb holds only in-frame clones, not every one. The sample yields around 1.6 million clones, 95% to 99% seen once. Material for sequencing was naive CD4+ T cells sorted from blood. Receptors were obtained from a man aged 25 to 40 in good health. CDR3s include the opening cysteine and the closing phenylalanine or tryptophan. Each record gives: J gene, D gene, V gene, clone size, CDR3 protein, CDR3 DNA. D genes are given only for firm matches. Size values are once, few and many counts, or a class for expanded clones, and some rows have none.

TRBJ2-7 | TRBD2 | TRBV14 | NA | CASSQEVAGRFIYEQYF | TGTGCCAGCAGCCAAGAGGTAGCGGGGAGATTTATCTACGAGCAGTACTTC
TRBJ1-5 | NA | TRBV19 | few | CASSSRTNQPQHF | TGTGCCAGTAGTTCCCGGACCAATCAGCCCCAGCATTTT
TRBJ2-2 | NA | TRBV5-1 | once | CASSYLATTNTGELFF | TGCGCCAGCAGCTACCTGGCAACGACGAACACCGGGGAGCTGTTTTTT
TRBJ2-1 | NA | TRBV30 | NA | CAWSVVGGIEQFF | TGTGCCTGGAGTGTAGTGGGCGGCATTGAGCAGTTCTTC
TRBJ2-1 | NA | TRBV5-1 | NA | CASSLVRVDYNEQFF | TGCGCCAGCAGCTTGGTCCGAGTCGACTACAATGAGCAGTTCTTC
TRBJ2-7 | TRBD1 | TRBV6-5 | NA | CASSYSGDRTYEQYF | TGTGCCAGCAGTTACTCGGGGGACAGAACCTACGAGCAGTACTTC
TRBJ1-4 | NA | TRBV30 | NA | CAWGIGGKLFF | TGTGCCTGGGGGATAGGGGGGAAACTGTTTTTT
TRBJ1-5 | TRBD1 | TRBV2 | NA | CASSESGHRGGNQPQHF | TGTGCCAGCAGTGAAAGTGGTCACAGGGGAGGCAATCAGCCCCAGCATTTT
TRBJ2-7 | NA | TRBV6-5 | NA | CASSYWVYSSSYEQYF | TGTGCCAGCAGTTACTGGGTCTACTCGAGCTCCTACGAGCAGTACTTC
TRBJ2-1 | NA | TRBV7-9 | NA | CASSLARRGLYNEQFF | TGTGCCAGCAGCTTAGCGAGGCGGGGGCTGTACAATGAGCAGTTCTTC
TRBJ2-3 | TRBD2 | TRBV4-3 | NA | CASSQGLAGDFTDTQYF | TGCGCCAGCAGCCAAGGACTAGCGGGGGACTTCACAGATACGCAGTATTTT
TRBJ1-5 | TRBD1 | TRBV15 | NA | CATSREPKGASQPQHF | TGTGCCACCAGCAGAGAACCCAAGGGGGCTAGTCAGCCCCAGCATTTT
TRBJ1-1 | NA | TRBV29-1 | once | CSVEDRTATEAFF | TGCAGCGTTGAAGATCGTACAGCTACTGAAGCTTTCTTT
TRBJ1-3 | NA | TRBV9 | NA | CASSDHPPGAGTIYF | TGTGCCAGCAGCGATCACCCCCCGGGGGCTGGCACCATATATTTT
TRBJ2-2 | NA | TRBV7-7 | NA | CASSLAPASDTGELFF | TGTGCCAGCAGCTTAGCGCCGGCCTCAGACACCGGGGAGCTGTTTTTT
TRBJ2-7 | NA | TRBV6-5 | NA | CATEGTAGSSYEQYF | TGTGCCACCGAAGGGACCGCCGGAAGCTCCTACGAGCAGTACTTC
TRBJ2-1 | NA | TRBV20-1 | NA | CSASDLLEQFF | TGCAGTGCTAGCGACTTGCTTGAGCAGTTCTTC
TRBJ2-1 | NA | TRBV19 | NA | CASSIGKGRYNEQFF | TGTGCCAGTAGTATCGGGAAAGGCAGATACAATGAGCAGTTCTTC
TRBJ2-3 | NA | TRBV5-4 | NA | CASSPGAGPDTQYF | TGTGCCAGCAGCCCGGGAGCGGGCCCAGATACGCAGTATTTT
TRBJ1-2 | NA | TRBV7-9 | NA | CASSWTANYGYTF | TGTGCCAGCAGCTGGACGGCTAACTATGGCTACACCTTC
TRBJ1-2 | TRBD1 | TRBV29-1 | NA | CSSQEGAGGYTF | TGCAGCTCCCAAGAGGGGGCGGGAGGCTACACCTTC
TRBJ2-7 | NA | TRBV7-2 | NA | CASSSRGTYEQYF | TGTGCCAGCAGCTCTAGGGGAACCTACGAGCAGTACTTC
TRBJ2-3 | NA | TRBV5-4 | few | CASSLSGPNTQYF | TGTGCCAGCAGCTTGAGCGGCCCCAATACGCAGTATTTT
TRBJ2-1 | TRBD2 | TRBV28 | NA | CASRLGLVGGEQFF | TGTGCCAGCAGGCTAGGACTAGTTGGGGGTGAGCAGTTCTTC
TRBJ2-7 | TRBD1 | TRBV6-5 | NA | CATERGPSRGEQYF | TGTGCCACAGAAAGGGGGCCCAGCCGGGGAGAGCAGTACTTC
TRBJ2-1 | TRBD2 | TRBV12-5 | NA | CASGLGLAGLGEQFF | TGTGCTAGTGGTCTTGGACTAGCGGGATTGGGTGAGCAGTTCTTC
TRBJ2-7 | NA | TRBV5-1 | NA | CASSSAGTRLYEQYF | TGCGCCAGCAGCTCAGCAGGGACCCGCTTGTACGAGCAGTACTTC
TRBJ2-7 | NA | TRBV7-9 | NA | CASSSGQLYEQYF | TGTGCCAGCAGCTCAGGACAGCTCTACGAGCAGTACTTC